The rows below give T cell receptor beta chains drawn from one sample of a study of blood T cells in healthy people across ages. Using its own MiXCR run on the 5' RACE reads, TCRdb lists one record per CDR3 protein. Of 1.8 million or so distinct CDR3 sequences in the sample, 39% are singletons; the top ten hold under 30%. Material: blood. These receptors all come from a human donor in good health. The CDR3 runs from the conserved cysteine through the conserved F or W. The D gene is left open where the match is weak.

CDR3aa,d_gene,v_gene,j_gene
CASSPPGTGGLAPSSQNIQYF,TRBD1,TRBV4-3,TRBJ2-4
CASSPIYSGYEQYF,.,TRBV11-2,TRBJ2-7
CSDPGYTF,.,TRBV29-1,TRBJ1-2
CASATGEELDYGYTF,TRBD1,TRBV12-3/TRBV12-4,TRBJ1-2
CASSIDTSGGYEQYF,TRBD2,TRBV7-2,.
CASSKQQGKAFF,TRBD1,TRBV6-5,TRBJ1-1
CASSLRATAYQETQYF,.,TRBV27,TRBJ2-5
CASSLDGGSGNEQYF,.,TRBV5-1,TRBJ2-5
CASSQDGRGLTGELFF,.,TRBV4-2,TRBJ2-2
CASNDRGASYEQYF,TRBD1,TRBV12-3/TRBV12-4,TRBJ2-7
CSALRNTEAFF,.,TRBV20-1,TRBJ1-1
CASRPPGRDTQYF,.,TRBV7-2,TRBJ2-3
CVTSSGGASTEAFF,TRBD1,TRBV24-1,TRBJ1-1